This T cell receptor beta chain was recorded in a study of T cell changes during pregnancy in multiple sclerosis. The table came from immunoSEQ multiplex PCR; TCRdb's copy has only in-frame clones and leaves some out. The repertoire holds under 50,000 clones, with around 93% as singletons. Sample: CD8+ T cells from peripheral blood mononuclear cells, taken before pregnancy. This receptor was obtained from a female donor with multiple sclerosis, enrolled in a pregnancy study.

CDR3 sequence reads: CASSEGRGYGYEQYF. CDR3 DNA: TGTGCCAGCAGTGAAGGTCGAGGTTACGGCTACGAGCAGTACTTC. The chain recombines TRBV6-1 with TRBJ2-7; D not resolved. Germline CDR1 is MNHNS and CDR2 is SASEGT. The CDR3 sequence is 15 residues long. With 1 base removed from V and 3 bases from J, the gap between germline ends came to 13 bases.